This T cell receptor beta chain was identified during a study of T cells in Graves' hyperthyroidism and ophthalmopathy. On the study more broadly: At initial diagnosis, before any treatment had begun, peripheral blood was obtained.

After removal of 6 bases from V and 5 bases from J, the junction contained 11 bases not matched to a gene. The germline CDR1 and CDR2 sequences are SNHLY and FYNNEI. This CDR3 has 15 residues. What was amplified from RNA transcripts were TCR beta CDR3 regions. During a first-round RT-PCR of the TCR CDR3, the HTBI primer set was used. TCRdb fed the multiplex PCR reads into MiXCR, producing one record per CDR3 protein. The top ten hold approximately 35% of the sample, which has approximately 370,000 distinct CDR3 sequences, approximately 18% seen once. This clonotype was counted at least ten times. Specimen: blood. The TCR comes from a woman younger than 45 with Graves' hyperthyroidism that later progressed to Graves' ophthalmopathy. The gene calls are TRBV2 and TRBJ2-7; 9 nucleotides line up with TRBD1. The CDR3 sequence: CASRISRDRANEQYF. For the CDR3, the DNA is TGTGCCAGCAGGATTTCCCGGGACAGGGCCAACGAGCAGTACTTC.